This T cell receptor (beta chain) comes out of a study of identical twins. Study conclusions and caveats: Insertions ran lower in abundant cord blood beta clonotypes, though not in memory repertoires. Models predicted too little out-of-frame TCR alpha sharing in monozygotic twins.

In TCRdb, the 5' RACE reads were re-called with MiXCR into one record per CDR3 protein. The profile shows around 290,000 distinct CDR3 sequences, over 8.5% of them singletons. This CDR3 region has 15 residues. With 4 bases removed from V and 6 bases from J, the gap between germline ends came to 19 bases. Germline CDR1 and CDR2: LGHNA and YSLEER. Turning to this clonotype: Its target is unknown.

These data were likewise used in another study, on yellow fever vaccine responses in identical twins.

What was sequenced was CD8+ T cells sorted from blood. This chain connects TRBV4-3 to TRBJ2-7, with D maybe TRBD1 (5 bases). The receptor comes from a woman younger than 35 in good health. CDR3 bases: TGCGCCAGCAGCCCAAAAATAACGCAGGGTCGCGAGCAGTACTTC. It encodes CASSPKITQGREQYF.